The present TCR beta chain was sequenced within a study of T cells in Graves' hyperthyroidism and ophthalmopathy. CDR1 is SQVTM, CDR2 ANQGSEA, per germline. The CDR3 contains 12 residues. V was pared by 6 bases and J by 4 bases, with 12 bases between. TCR beta CDR3 regions were amplified from RNA. HTBI primers were employed in a first-round RT-PCR of the TCR CDR3. TCRdb ran MiXCR on the multiplex PCR reads and lists one entry per CDR3 protein. The sample has roughly 840,000 distinct CDR3 sequences, about two fifths seen once; the top ten hold approximately 8.7%. Ten or more counts support this clonotype.

V is TRBV29-1 and J is TRBJ2-5; TRBD2 might be the D (6 bases). Sequenced sample: blood. This clonotype was obtained from a man between 18 and 29 years old with Graves' hyperthyroidism. CDR3 loop: CSVGGTRETQYF. The DNA of the CDR3 is TGCAGCGTCGGCGGGACTCGAGAGACCCAGTACTTC.